The 25 T cell receptor beta chains in this list originate from one sample, sequenced in a study of blood T cells in healthy people across ages. A second PCR, run for about 7 to 11 cycles, used a sample-barcoded 5' primer plus a J-beta primer mix. TCRdb redid the calling of the 5' RACE reads with MiXCR, one entry per CDR3 protein. The sample holds almost 1 million distinct CDR3 sequences, roughly 50% seen once. The source material was blood. These receptors were obtained from a woman aged 60 to 75 in good health.

The chain uses TRBV20-1 and TRBJ2-7; possibly TRBD2 for D (5 bases). The V and J ends lost 2 bases and 7 bases respectively, with 12 bases between them. This CDR3 has 12 residues. In germline, CDR1 is DFQATT, CDR2 SNEGSKA (reference sequence). The CDR3 DNA is TGCAGTGCTAGACTCCCGGGGAATGAGCAGTACTTC. Its protein product is CSARLPGNEQYF.

The rearrangement links TRBV6-2 or TRBV6-3 to TRBJ2-3; TRBD2 agrees at 7 bases. Trimming cost V 8 bases and J 2 bases; bases outside gene matches: 4. This CDR3 is built from 13 residues. Germline CDR1 and CDR2: MNHEY and SVGEGT. The CDR3 reads CASQRGLTDTQYF. DNA of the CDR3: TGTGCCAGCCAGCGGGGTCTCACAGATACGCAGTATTTT.

The chain recombines TRBV4-3 with TRBJ2-3, with 9 nucleotides matching TRBD2. This CDR3 region has 17 residues. CDR1 is LGHNA, CDR2 YSLEER, per germline. V was clipped by 0 bases and J by 6 bases; unmatched bases: 10. CDR3 sequence reads: CASSQDDGGRAGDTQYF. CDR3 coding DNA: TGCGCCAGCAGCCAAGATGATGGCGGGAGGGCCGGCGATACGCAGTATTTT.

This clonotype was observed at least ten times. The V gene is TRBV2, the J gene TRBJ2-4, with 8 bases matching TRBD1. Trimming took 6 bases from V and 5 from J; bases not matched to a gene: 9. Germline loops: CDR1 SNHLY, CDR2 FYNNEI. CDR3 length equals 15 residues. Here the CDR3 reads CASRPPWTGQNIQYF. The CDR3 coding sequence is TGTGCCAGCAGGCCCCCATGGACAGGGCAAAACATTCAGTACTTC.

The sample holds many counts of this clonotype. The CDR3, as DNA: TGCGCCAGCAGCCAAGATCTCTGGGGCACAGATACGCAGTATTTT. It encodes CASSQDLWGTDTQYF. The rearrangement joins TRBV4-3 to TRBJ2-3; unclear D gene. Germline CDR1 reads LGHNA; CDR2 reads YSLEER. Trimming removed 0 bases from V and 1 base from J, with 8 bases in between. CDR3 size: 15 residues.

The rearrangement joins TRBV27 to TRBJ2-5; TRBD1 or TRBD2 may be the D gene (6 bases each). The J call may be in error: the DNA end matches TRBJ2-7 better. Germline CDR1 reads MNHEY; CDR2 reads SMNVEV (reference sequence). This CDR3 spans 11 amino acids. As DNA, the CDR3 is TGTGCCACCCTGGGGGGCGACGAGCAGTACTTC. It codes for CATLGGDEQYF.

The chain employs TRBV10-2 and TRBJ1-1, with D unclear. The CDR3 loop spans 14 amino acids. Trimming removed 2 bases at V and 12 bases at J, with 19 bases between. Per the germline V gene, CDR1 is WSHSY and CDR2 is SAAADI. CDR3 sequence reads: CASSEKGRTVGTFF. The CDR3 DNA reads TGCGCCAGCAGTGAGAAGGGTAGGACCGTGGGGACTTTCTTT.

This rearrangement joins TRBV4-3 to TRBJ2-4, with D perhaps matching TRBD1 or TRBD2 (6 bases each). Trimming stripped 7 bases from V and 1 base from J, with 26 bases between. Germline CDR1 is LGHNA and CDR2 is YSLEER. The CDR3 length is 19 residues. Here the CDR3 DNA reads TGCGCCAGCACCCCGGGGGCTTCGGTTACCACAGTGGCCAAAAACATTCAGTACTTC. Translation: CASTPGASVTTVAKNIQYF.

This clonotype was seen a handful of times. The J gene is TRBJ2-7, the V gene TRBV4-1, with TRBD2 as a possible D gene (7 bases). The CDR3 sequence is 17 residues long. Germline V gives CDR1 MGHRA, CDR2 YSYEKL. Deletions cut 6 bases from V and 5 bases from J, with 26 bases between. CDR3: CASRWTASREEVDEQYF. As DNA, the CDR3 is TGCGCCAGCAGGTGGACAGCTAGCCGGGAGGAAGTCGACGAGCAGTACTTC.

This clonotype was observed a handful of times. J is TRBJ2-1 and V is TRBV12-3 or TRBV12-4; no reliable D call. Trimming removed 3 bases at V and 9 bases at J, with 6 bases between. CDR3 length: 11 amino acids. The CDR3 region has the DNA TGTGCCAGCAGTTTTCAGGTTGAGCAGTTCTTC. It yields the protein CASSFQVEQFF.

In this sample, this clonotype turned up once. The chain recombines TRBV20-1 with TRBJ1-2; D gene uncertain. V was cut by 4 bases and J by 6 bases, with 12 bases left in between. Germline assignment: CDR1 DFQATT and CDR2 SNEGSKA (reference sequence). The CDR3 runs to 12 residues. DNA for the CDR3: TGCAGTGCTATGTCCGGGAACAATGGCTACACCTTC. It encodes CSAMSGNNGYTF.

The V gene is TRBV14, the J gene TRBJ2-6; D uncertain. V lost 3 bases, J lost 5 bases, and 11 bases lay in between. The CDR3 consists of 15 residues. Germline CDR1 is SGHDN and CDR2 is FVKESK. CDR3 residues: CASSHLVDRANVLTF. DNA for the CDR3: TGTGCCAGCAGCCACCTGGTGGACCGGGCCAACGTCCTGACTTTC.

V and J are TRBV7-2 and TRBJ2-4; tentatively, D is TRBD1 or TRBD2 (6 bases each). CDR1 SGHTA and CDR2 FQGNSA come from the germline V gene. Trimming left V 3 bases short and J 3 bases short, with 12 bases between. The CDR3 consists of 15 residues. The CDR3 region is CASSFGGWGKNIQYF. CDR3 coding DNA: TGTGCCAGCAGCTTCGGGGGCTGGGGCAAAAACATTCAGTACTTC.

This clonotype was seen a handful of times. This chain uses TRBV20-1 with TRBJ1-2; D remains unclear. CDR1 DFQATT and CDR2 SNEGSKA come from the germline V gene (reference sequence). This CDR3 contains 11 residues. DNA of the CDR3: TGCAGCGCCCCAGATAACTATGGCTACACCTTC. Amino acid sequence: CSAPDNYGYTF.

This clonotype was observed a handful of times. The V and J genes are TRBV28 and TRBJ2-6, with 7 bases identical to TRBD1. Per the germline V gene, CDR1 is MDHEN and CDR2 is SYDVKM. The CDR3 runs 17 residues. The J segment lost 0 bases and the V segment lost 6 bases, leaving 8 bases of the junction unmatched. The CDR3 here is CASRRQGVSSGANVLTF. As DNA, the CDR3 is TGTGCCAGCAGACGACAGGGAGTAAGCTCTGGGGCCAACGTCCTGACTTTC.

This clonotype was observed a handful of times. V gene TRBV13 combines with J gene TRBJ2-7; D uncertain. The CDR3 consists of 12 residues. V was trimmed by 10 bases and J by 3 bases, leaving 13 bases between them. The V gene's germline CDR1 is PRHDT and CDR2 FYEKMQ (reference sequence). The chain's CDR3 is CATRGPDYEQYF. CDR3 DNA sequence: TGTGCCACAAGAGGTCCTGACTACGAGCAGTACTTC.

This clonotype was detected only once. V and J are TRBV28 and TRBJ1-5, with 9 bases aligning to TRBD1. CDR1 is MDHEN, CDR2 SYDVKM, per germline. The CDR3 runs 16 residues. Trimming at V came to 5 bases and at J to 6 bases, leaving 11 bases not matched to a gene. CDR3 region: CASSRLQQGAGQPQHF. The DNA for the CDR3 is TGTGCCAGCAGTCGCCTTCAACAGGGGGCTGGTCAGCCCCAGCATTTT.

This chain links TRBV7-2 with TRBJ2-7; tentatively, D is TRBD2 (6 bases). The ends were cut back, 6 bases at V and 9 bases at J, with 24 bases in the middle. The CDR3 consists of 15 residues. Per germline, CDR1 SGHTA and CDR2 FQGNSA. The CDR3 region has the DNA TGTGCCAGCAGTCCCAGCGGGTTGTCCCAGGATACGCAGTACTTC. This codes for CASSPSGLSQDTQYF.

This clonotype was seen only once. CDR3 sequence: CASSSPRRGGDEQFF. CDR3 in DNA: TGTGCCAGCAGTTCCCCCAGACGGGGTGGGGATGAGCAGTTCTTC. The chain joins TRBV28 to TRBJ2-1, with D perhaps matching TRBD2 (5 bases). CDR3 length equals 15 residues. The V end lost 4 bases, the J end lost 8 bases, and 18 bases lay between the germline ends. Germline V lookup: CDR1 MDHEN, CDR2 SYDVKM.

This rearrangement joins TRBV5-6 to TRBJ2-1, with 8 bases fitting TRBD1. The germline V gene has CDR1 SGHDT and CDR2 YYEEEE. CDR3 length equals 16 residues. Losses at the gene ends were 0 bases for V and 2 bases for J; bases not matched to a gene: 4. As DNA, the CDR3 is TGTGCCAGCAGCTTGGGGACAGGGTTCCCCTACAATGAGCAGTTCTTC. This codes for CASSLGTGFPYNEQFF.

The V and J genes are TRBV3-1 and TRBJ1-2; D gene ambiguous. The germline V gene encodes CDR1 LGHDT and CDR2 YNNKEL (reference sequence). CDR3 length: 13 amino acids. The V end lost 2 bases, the J end lost 4 bases, and 8 bases lay between the germline ends. CDR3 nucleotide sequence: TGTGCCAGCAGCCAATTCGGCCTCTATGGCTACACCTTC. Translation: CASSQFGLYGYTF.

This clonotype has a count of ten or more. The chain recombines TRBV20-1 with TRBJ2-5; 10 bases agree with TRBD1. The germline V gene encodes CDR1 DFQATT and CDR2 SNEGSKA (reference sequence). This CDR3 is 15 amino acids long. V dropped 0 bases and J dropped 5; count of bases not matched to a gene: 6. CDR3: CSAREWDRGVETQYF. CDR3 DNA sequence: TGCAGTGCTAGAGAGTGGGACAGGGGTGTTGAGACCCAGTACTTC.

The J gene is TRBJ2-5, the V gene TRBV15; D is unclear. The length of the CDR3 is 14 residues. Germline values: CDR1 LNHNV, CDR2 YYDKDF (reference sequence). V was shortened by 0 bases and J by 5 bases, with 10 bases between the two germline ends. The CDR3 sequence is CATSRDHGPETQYF. The CDR3 nucleotides read TGTGCCACCAGCAGAGATCACGGTCCCGAGACCCAGTACTTC.

This chain joins TRBV28 and TRBJ2-3; D uncertain. CDR1 is MDHEN and CDR2 is SYDVKM in the germline V gene. V lost 4 bases and J lost 2, with 7 bases in between. This CDR3 has 13 residues. CDR3 bases: TGTGCCAGCAGTTACGGAAACACAGATACGCAGTATTTT. It codes for CASSYGNTDTQYF. Full variable domain (remainder filled in from reference TRBV28 and TRBJ2-3): DVKVTQSSRYLVKRTGEKVFLECVQDMDHENMFWYRQDPGLGLRLIYFSYDVKMKEKGDIPEGYSVSREKKERFSLILESASTNQTSMYLCASSYGNTDTQYFGPGTRLTVL.

The chain recombines TRBV15 with TRBJ2-7; no reliable D call. Germline loops: CDR1 LNHNV, CDR2 YYDKDF (reference sequence). V shed 1 base and J shed 11 bases, with 12 bases lying between them. The CDR3 is made up of 12 amino acids. The DNA for the CDR3 is TGTGCCACCAGCAGAGTTCCTGGGTTGAAGTACTTC. Protein sequence: CATSRVPGLKYF.